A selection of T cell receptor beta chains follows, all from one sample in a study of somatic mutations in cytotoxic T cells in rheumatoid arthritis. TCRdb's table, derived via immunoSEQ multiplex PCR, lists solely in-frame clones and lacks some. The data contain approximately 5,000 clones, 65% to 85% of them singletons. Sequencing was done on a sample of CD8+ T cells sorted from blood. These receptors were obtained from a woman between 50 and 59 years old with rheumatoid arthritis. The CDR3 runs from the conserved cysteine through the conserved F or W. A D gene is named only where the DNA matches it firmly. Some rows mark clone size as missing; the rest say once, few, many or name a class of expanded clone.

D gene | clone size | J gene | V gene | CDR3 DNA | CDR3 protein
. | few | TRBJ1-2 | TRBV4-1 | TGCGCCAGCAGCCAAGCCTCGGGTACTGGCTACACCTTC | CASSQASGTGYTF
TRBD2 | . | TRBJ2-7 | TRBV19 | TGTGCCAGTAGCACAAGCCTTGGACTAGCGGGAGGTGGCTCCTACGAGCAGTACTTC | CASSTSLGLAGGGSYEQYF
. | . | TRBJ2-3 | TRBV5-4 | TGTGCCAGCAGCTTGGGGAGCGGGTACACAGATACGCAGTATTTT | CASSLGSGYTDTQYF
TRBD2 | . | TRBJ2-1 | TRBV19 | TGTGCCAGTGAGGCGGGGGGGGGTGAGCAGTTCTTC | CASEAGGGEQFF
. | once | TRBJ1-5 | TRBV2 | TGTGCCAGCAGAGTGGGACACGGCAATCAGCCCCAGCATTTT | CASRVGHGNQPQHF
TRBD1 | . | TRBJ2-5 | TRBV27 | TGTGCCAGCAGTCCATACCCCTTTCTGGCAGGGGGCCAAGAGACCCAGTACTTC | CASSPYPFLAGGQETQYF
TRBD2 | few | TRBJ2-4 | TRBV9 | TGTGCCAGCAGCGGGGGGGGGAGTATCATAGACATTCAGTACTTC | CASSGGGSIIDIQYF
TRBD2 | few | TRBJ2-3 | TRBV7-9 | TGTGCCAGCAGCCGGCCTACGGGGGGGCCAGATACGCAGTATTTT | CASSRPTGGPDTQYF
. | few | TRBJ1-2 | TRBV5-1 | TGCGCCAGCAGCGACGGGACTGAAAATGGCTACACCTTC | CASSDGTENGYTF
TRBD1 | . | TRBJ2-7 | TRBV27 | TGTGCCAGCAGTTGGGACAGGGTCTCCTACGAGCAGTACTTC | CASSWDRVSYEQYF
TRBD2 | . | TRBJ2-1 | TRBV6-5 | TGTGCCAGCAGTTACTCCGGGGGCGGGGGGGTTAATGAGCAGTTCTTC | CASSYSGGGGVNEQFF
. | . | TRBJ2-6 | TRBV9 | TGTGCCAGCAGCGTACCCAGCCAGGGTCGCTTCTCTGGGGCCAACGTCCTGACTTTC | CASSVPSQGRFSGANVLTF
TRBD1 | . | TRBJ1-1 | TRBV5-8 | TGTGCCAGCAGCCCTAGGACAGGGCTAAACATTGAAGCTTTCTTT | CASSPRTGLNIEAFF
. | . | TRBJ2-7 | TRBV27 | TGTGCCAGCAGTTTTGGGGACTCGTCCTACGAGCAGTACTTC | CASSFGDSSYEQYF
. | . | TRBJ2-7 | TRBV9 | TGTGCCAGCAGCGAAGCGACAGGACGAACCTACGAGCAGTACTTC | CASSEATGRTYEQYF
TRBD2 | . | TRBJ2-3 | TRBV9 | TGTGCCAGCAGCGTAGTGGTTAGCGGGGGCCACACAGATACGCAGTATTTT | CASSVVVSGGHTDTQYF
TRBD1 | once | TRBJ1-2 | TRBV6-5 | TGTGCCAGCAGTTACGAGCTAAACGCACAGGGGGGAGGCTACACCTTC | CASSYELNAQGGGYTF
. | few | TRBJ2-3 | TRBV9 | TGTGCCAGCAGCGTAGACGGGGGAGGATCCACAGATACGCAGTATTTT | CASSVDGGGSTDTQYF
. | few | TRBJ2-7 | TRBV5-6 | TGTGCCAGCAGCGGGCCGAATAGGGGCTACGAGCAGTACTTC | CASSGPNRGYEQYF
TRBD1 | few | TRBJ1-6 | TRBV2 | TGTGCCATCCAATCCACCGGGACAGGAACGTCACCCCTCCACTTT | CAIQSTGTGTSPLHF
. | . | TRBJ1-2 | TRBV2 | TGTGCCAGCAGTGAAGCGAGTAGAGGCAGGGGCACCTATGGCTACACCTTC | CASSEASRGRGTYGYTF
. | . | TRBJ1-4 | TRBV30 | TGTGCCTGGACAGGGGATGGGAATGAAAAACTGTTTTTT | CAWTGDGNEKLFF
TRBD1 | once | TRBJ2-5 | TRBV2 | TGTGCCAGCGGGGGGACAGGGGCGGGTGAAGAGACCCAGTACTTC | CASGGTGAGEETQYF
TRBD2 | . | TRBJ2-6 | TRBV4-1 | TGCGCCAGCAGCCCACTAGCGGGGAGCATCTCTGGGGCCAACGTCCTGACTTTC | CASSPLAGSISGANVLTF
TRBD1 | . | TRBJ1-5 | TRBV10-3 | TGTGCCATCAGTGAGCCCCCACAGGGGTCATTCAGTCAGCCCCAGCATTTT | CAISEPPQGSFSQPQHF
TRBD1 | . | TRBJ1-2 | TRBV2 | TGTGCCAGCCCCGTCCAGACAGGGGATGGCTACACCTTC | CASPVQTGDGYTF
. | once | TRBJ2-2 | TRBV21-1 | TGTGCCAGCAGGACCGGGACAGGGGTCGAGAACACCGGGGAGCTGTTTTTT | CASRTGTGVENTGELFF
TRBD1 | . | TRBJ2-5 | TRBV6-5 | TGTGCCAGCAGTTACGGGACAGGGGAGGTCGAGACCCAGTACTTC | CASSYGTGEVETQYF
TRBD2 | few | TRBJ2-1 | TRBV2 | TGTGCCAGCTCTAGCGGGGAGGTTCTCAATGAGCAGTTCTTC | CASSSGEVLNEQFF
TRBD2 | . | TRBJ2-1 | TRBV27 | TGTGCCAGCAAGTCCGCGGGAGTGGCCTACAATGAGCAGTTCTTC | CASKSAGVAYNEQFF
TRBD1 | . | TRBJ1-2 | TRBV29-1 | TGCAGCGTTTTCCGCGACAGGGGGGACTATGGCTACACCTTC | CSVFRDRGDYGYTF
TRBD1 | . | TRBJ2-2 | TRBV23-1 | TGCGCCAGCAGTCAACGACCTACGGGACAGGGCGTCGGGGAGCTGTTTTTT | CASSQRPTGQGVGELFF
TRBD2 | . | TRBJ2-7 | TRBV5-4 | TGTGCCAGCAGCAGCCTAGCGGAAGAATACGAGCAGTACTTC | CASSSLAEEYEQYF
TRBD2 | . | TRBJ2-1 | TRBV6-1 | TGTGCCACCAGACTAGCGGGAGAAAGCAATGAGCAGTTCTTC | CATRLAGESNEQFF
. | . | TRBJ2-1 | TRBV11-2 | TGTGCCAGCAGCTTCTCCCGGGTTGACAATGAGCAGTTCTTC | CASSFSRVDNEQFF
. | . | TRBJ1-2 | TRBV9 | TGTGCCAGCAGCGTACCTAAGACAGCTAACTATGGCTACACCTTC | CASSVPKTANYGYTF
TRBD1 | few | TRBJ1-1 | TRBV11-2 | TGTGCCAGCAGCTCTGACAGGGGGGCGAATGAAGCTTTCTTT | CASSSDRGANEAFF
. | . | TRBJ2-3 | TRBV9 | TGTGCCAGCAGCGTAGAGTTGGCTACAGATACGCAGTATTTT | CASSVELATDTQYF
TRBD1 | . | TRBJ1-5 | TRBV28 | TGTGCCAGCAGTTTACGGAGGGGGACAGGGGGCGAGGGTCAGCCCCAGCATTTT | CASSLRRGTGGEGQPQHF
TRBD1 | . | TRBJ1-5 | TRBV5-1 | TGCGCCAGCAGCTCCGGACAGGATAGCAATCAGCCCCAGCATTTT | CASSSGQDSNQPQHF
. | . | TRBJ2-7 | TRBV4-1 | TGCGCCAGCAGCCAAGATGGCACCTACGAGCAGTACTTC | CASSQDGTYEQYF
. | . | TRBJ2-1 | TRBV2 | TGTGCCAGCAGTGAAGAAGGGAGGGGGGGCAATGAGCAGTTCTTC | CASSEEGRGGNEQFF
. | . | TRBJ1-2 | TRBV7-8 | TGTGCCAGCAGCTTTAATCACTATGGCTACACCTTC | CASSFNHYGYTF
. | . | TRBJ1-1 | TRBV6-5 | TGTGCCAGCAGTGAGGGGAACACTGAAGCTTTCTTT | CASSEGNTEAFF
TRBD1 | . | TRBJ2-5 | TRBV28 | TGTGCCAGCAGCCCGAAGCACAGGGGTCAAGAGACCCAGTACTTC | CASSPKHRGQETQYF
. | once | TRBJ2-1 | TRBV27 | TGTGCCGCAGGCTACAATGAGCAGTTCTTC | CAAGYNEQFF
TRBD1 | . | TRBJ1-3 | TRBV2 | TGTGCCAGCAGTGAAGGAGGGACAGGGGGCGGAAACACCATATATTTT | CASSEGGTGGGNTIYF
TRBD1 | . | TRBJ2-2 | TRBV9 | TGTGCCAGCAGCGTACAGGGGGCGTCCCCCGGGGAGCTGTTTTTT | CASSVQGASPGELFF
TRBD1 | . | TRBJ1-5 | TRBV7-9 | TGTGCCAGCAGCTTCGGGGACAGGGGTCTTCAGCCCCAGCATTTT | CASSFGDRGLQPQHF
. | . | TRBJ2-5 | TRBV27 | TGTGCCAGCAGTTTGACAGGGAGGCAAGAGACCCAGTACTTC | CASSLTGRQETQYF
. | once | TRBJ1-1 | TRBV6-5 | TGTGCCAGCAGTTACTCGGGGGCGCGGACTGAAGCTTTCTTT | CASSYSGARTEAFF
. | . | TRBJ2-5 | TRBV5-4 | TGTGCCAGCAGCTTGTTAGGGGCACAGATATTGGGAGAGACCCAGTACTTC | CASSLLGAQILGETQYF
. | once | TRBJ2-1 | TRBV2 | TGTGCCAGCAGTGGGGACTGGGACAATGAGCAGTTCTTC | CASSGDWDNEQFF
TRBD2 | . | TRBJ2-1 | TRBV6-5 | TGTGCCAGCAGTTGGACTAGCGGGGGGGCCTACAATGAGCAGTTCTTC | CASSWTSGGAYNEQFF
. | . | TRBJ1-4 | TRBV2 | TGTGCCAGCAGGGCTATGGACAGTGCTAATGAAAAACTGTTTTTT | CASRAMDSANEKLFF
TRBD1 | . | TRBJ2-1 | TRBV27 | TGTGCCAGCAGTATAATAGGGACAGGGGAAGACAATGAGCAGTTCTTC | CASSIIGTGEDNEQFF